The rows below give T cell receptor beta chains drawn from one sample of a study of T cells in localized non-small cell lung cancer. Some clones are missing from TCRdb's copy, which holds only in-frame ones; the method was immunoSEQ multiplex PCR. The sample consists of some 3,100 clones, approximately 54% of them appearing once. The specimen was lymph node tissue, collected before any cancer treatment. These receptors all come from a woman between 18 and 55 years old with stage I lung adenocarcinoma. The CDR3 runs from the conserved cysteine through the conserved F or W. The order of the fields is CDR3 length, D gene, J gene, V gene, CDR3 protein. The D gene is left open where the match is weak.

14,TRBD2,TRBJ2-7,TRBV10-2,CASSLAGGSYEQYF
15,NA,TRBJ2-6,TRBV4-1,CASSPRGSGANVLTF
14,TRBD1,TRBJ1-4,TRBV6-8,CASRVLDRDEKLFF
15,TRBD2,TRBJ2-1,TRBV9,CASSVYLAGTNEQFF
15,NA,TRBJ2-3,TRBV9,CASSVVPGVADTQYF
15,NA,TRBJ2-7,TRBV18,CASSPIPDVSYEQYF
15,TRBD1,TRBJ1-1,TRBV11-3,CASSLRTGGLAEAFF
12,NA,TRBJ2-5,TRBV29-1,CSAGDRQETQYF
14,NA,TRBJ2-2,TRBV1,CASSHGTGGPELFF
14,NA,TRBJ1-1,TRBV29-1,CSVAGTVGNTEAFF
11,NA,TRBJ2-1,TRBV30,CAWSGGSEQFF
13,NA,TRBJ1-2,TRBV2,CASSEGGNYGYTF
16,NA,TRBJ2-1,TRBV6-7,CASSYSRGFGYNEQFF
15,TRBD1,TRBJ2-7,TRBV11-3,CASSSGQGRSYEQYF
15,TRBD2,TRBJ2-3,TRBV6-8,CASSWGGSSTDTQYF
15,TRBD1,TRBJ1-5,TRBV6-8,CATALGTEGNQPQHF
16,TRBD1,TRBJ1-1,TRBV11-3,CASSLSPADRGGQAFF
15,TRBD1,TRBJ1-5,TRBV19,CASMAGQNSNQPQHF
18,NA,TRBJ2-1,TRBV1,CASSQEVSGLAVYNEQFF
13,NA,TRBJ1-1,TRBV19,CASNEGRLAEAFF
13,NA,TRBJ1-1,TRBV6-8,CASSSQHITEAFF
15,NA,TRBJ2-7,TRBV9,CASSLSASLPYEQYF
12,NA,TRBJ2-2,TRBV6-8,CASSSSTGELFF
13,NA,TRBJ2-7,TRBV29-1,CSAIRGNYNEQYF
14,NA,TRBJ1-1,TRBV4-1,CASSQSGIGTEAFF
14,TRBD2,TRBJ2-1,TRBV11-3,CASSSKGGGSEQFF
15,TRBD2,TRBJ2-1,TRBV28,CASRPAGETYNEQFF
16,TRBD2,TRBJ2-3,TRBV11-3,CASSSFSGRAIDTQYF
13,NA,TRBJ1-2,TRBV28,CASRQGGNYGYTF